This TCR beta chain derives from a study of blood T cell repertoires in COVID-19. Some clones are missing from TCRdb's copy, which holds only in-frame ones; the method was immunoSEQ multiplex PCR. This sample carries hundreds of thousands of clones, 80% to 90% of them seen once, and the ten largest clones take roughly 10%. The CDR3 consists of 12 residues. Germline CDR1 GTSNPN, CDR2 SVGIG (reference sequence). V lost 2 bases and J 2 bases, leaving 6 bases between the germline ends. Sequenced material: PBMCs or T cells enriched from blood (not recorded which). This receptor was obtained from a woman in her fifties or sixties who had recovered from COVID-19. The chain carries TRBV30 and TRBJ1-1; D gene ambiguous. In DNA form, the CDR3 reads TGTGCCTGGAGTCCTGTAAACACTGAAGCTTTCTTT. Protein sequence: CAWSPVNTEAFF.